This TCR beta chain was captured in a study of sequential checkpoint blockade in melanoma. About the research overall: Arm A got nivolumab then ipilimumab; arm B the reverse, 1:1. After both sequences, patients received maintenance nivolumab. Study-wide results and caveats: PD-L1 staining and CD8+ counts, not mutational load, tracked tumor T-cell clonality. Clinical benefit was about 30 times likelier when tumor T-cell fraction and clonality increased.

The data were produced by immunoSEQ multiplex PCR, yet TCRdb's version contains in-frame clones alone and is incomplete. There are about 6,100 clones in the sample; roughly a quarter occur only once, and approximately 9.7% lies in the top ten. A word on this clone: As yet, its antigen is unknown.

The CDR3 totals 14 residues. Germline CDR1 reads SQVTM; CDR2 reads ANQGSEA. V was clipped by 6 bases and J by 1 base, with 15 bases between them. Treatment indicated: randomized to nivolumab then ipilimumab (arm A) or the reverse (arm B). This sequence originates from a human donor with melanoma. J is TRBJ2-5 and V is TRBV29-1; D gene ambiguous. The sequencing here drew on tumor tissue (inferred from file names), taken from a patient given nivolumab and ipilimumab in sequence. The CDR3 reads CSVLIGLAQETQYF. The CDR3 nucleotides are TGCAGCGTACTAATCGGGCTGGCCCAAGAGACCCAGTACTTC.